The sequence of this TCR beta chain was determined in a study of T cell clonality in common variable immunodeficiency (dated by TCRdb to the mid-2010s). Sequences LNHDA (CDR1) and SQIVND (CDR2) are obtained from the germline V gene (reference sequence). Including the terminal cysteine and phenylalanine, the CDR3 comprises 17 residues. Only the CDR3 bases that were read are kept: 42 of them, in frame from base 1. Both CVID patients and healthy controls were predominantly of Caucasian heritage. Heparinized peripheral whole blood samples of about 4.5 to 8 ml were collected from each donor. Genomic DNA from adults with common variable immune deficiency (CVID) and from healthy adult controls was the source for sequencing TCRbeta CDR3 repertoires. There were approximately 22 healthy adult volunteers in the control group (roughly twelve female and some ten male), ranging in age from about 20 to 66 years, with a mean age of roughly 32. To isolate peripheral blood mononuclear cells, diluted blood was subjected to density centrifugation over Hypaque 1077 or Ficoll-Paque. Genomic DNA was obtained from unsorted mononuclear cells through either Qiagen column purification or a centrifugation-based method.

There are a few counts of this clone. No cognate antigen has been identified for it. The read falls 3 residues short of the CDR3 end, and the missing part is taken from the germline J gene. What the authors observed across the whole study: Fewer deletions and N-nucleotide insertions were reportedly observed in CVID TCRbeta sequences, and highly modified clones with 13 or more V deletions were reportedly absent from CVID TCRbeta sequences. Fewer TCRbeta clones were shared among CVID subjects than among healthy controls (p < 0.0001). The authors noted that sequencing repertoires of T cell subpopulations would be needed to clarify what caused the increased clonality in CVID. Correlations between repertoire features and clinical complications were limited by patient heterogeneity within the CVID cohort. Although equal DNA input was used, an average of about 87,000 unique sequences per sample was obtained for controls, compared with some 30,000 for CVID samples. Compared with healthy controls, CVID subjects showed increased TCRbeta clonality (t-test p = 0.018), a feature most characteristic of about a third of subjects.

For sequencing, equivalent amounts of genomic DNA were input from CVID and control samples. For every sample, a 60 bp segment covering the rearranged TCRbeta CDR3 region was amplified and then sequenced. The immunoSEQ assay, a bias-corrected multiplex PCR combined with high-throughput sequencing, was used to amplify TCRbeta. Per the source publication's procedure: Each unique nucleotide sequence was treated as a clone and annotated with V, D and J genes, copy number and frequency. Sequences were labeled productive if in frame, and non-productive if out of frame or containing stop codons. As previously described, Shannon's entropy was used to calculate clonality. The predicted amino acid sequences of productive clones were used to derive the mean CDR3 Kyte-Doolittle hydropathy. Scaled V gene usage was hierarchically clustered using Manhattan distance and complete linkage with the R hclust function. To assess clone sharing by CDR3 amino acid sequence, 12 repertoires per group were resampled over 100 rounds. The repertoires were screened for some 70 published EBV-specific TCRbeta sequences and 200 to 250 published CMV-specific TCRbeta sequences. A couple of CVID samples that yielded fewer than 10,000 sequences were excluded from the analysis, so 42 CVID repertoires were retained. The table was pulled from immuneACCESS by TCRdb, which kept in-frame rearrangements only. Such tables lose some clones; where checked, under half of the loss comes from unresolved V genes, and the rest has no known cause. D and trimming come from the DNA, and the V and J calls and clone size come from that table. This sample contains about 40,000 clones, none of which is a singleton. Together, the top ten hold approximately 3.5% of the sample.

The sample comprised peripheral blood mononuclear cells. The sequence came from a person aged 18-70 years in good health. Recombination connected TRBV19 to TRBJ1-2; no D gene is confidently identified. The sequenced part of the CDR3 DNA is TGTGCCAGTAGTTCGGAGGCTAGCGGGGAGATGTCCTACGAC. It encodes CASSSEASGEMSYD. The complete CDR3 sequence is CASSSEASGEMSYDYTF.